The entry below describes one T cell receptor beta chain. Losses at the gene ends were 5 bases for V and 7 bases for J; bases not matched to a gene: 10. Germline loops: CDR1 SGHTA, CDR2 FQGTGA. The CDR3 loop spans 14 amino acids. This sample was included in a study of blood T cell repertoires in COVID-19. Generated by immunoSEQ multiplex PCR, the TCRdb table keeps only in-frame clones and is missing some. The sample records around 280,000 clones, more than 85% being singletons. Sequenced input: peripheral blood. This TCR was sampled from an older man with acute or convalescent COVID-19. The chain links TRBV7-3 to TRBJ1-2, with 7 nucleotides matching TRBD1. The CDR3 loop reads CASSENTGVGGYTF. DNA of the CDR3: TGTGCCAGCAGCGAGAATACAGGGGTCGGTGGCTACACCTTC.